The clone carrying this T cell receptor (beta chain) has only one observation. This sample was included in a study of control samples from healthy donors and cancer patients. The assay was immunoSEQ multiplex PCR, and TCRdb's table has in-frame clones only and misses some. Of 85,000 to 120,000 clones in the sample, about 92% were seen once. CDR1 and CDR2 from the germline V gene are SEHNR and FQNEAQ (reference sequence). The V end lost 2 bases, the J end lost 2 bases, and 20 bases lay between the germline ends. The length of the CDR3 is 18 residues. The chain uses TRBV7-9 and TRBJ2-3; TRBD2 might be the D (6 bases). The receptor's source is a woman aged 18-29 years in good health. The material sequenced was blood. CDR3 coding DNA: TGTGCCAGCAGCTTACCGACCGACTGGCGGGGCCCCACAGATACGCAGTATTTT. Encoded protein: CASSLPTDWRGPTDTQYF.